The clone carrying this T cell receptor beta chain was seen repeatedly, ten times or more. Its antigen is not known. This sample was included in a study of T cells in Graves' hyperthyroidism and ophthalmopathy. Findings of the study overall: Researchers report that a 13 V-J model separated ophthalmopathy from stable hyperthyroidism. Blood also carried most thyroid clonotypes expanded above 0.001.

Each person with ophthalmopathy scored at least 3 on the Clinical Activity Score, reached NOSPECS grade 4 or higher, and had been ill under 3 months. This sample holds PBMCs from 8 to 10 ml fresh peripheral blood. Trimming removed 2 bases from V and 2 bases from J, with 9 bases in between. CDR1 and CDR2 from the germline V gene are SNHLY and FYNNEI. This CDR3 contains 14 residues. TCR beta CDR3 sequences were amplified from RNA transcripts. The HTBI primer set was used in a first-round RT-PCR of the TCR CDR3. TCRdb reprocessed the multiplex PCR reads via MiXCR and lists one record per CDR3 protein. The sample includes fewer than 250,000 distinct CDR3 sequences, about 15% of them seen just once.

The sample was blood. This sequence originates from a woman between 18 and 29 years old with Graves' ophthalmopathy. The rearrangement joins TRBV2 to TRBJ1-2, with a weak D call TRBD1 (6 bases). The CDR3 loop is CASSENRANYGYTF. The CDR3 DNA sequence: TGTGCCAGCAGTGAAAACAGGGCCAACTATGGCTACACCTTC.